One and the same sample provided the 23 T cell receptor beta chains below, sequenced in a study of chemoradiotherapy in HPV16-positive cancers. Repertoires were generated with immunoSEQ multiplex PCR, while TCRdb's copy carries only in-frame clones and drops some. The data hold roughly 12,000 clones, with more than 50% observed a single time. Sampling was performed from a patient who underwent chemoradiotherapy. These receptor sequences come from a human donor with HPV-associated anogenital cancer.

This sequence joins TRBV2 and TRBJ2-7, with a weak D call TRBD2 (6 bases). The CDR3 consists of 15 residues. The V end lost 4 bases, the J end lost 3 bases, and 16 bases lay between the germline ends. Germline CDR1 SNHLY, CDR2 FYNNEI. CDR3 nucleotides: TGTGCCAGCAGTGCGTCCCGGGACTTGTACTACGAGCAGTACTTC. This sequence encodes CASSASRDLYYEQYF.

The rearrangement uses TRBV6-1 and TRBJ2-3, with 7 bases that match TRBD1. The ends lost 4 bases at V and 1 base at J; junction bases unmatched: 5. From germline, CDR1 is MNHNS and CDR2 SASEGT. The CDR3 loop spans 15 amino acids. CDR3 nucleotides: TGTGCCAGCAGTGGAGACAGGGCCCGCACAGATACGCAGTATTTT. Amino acids: CASSGDRARTDTQYF.

A few counts support this clone. The rearrangement uses TRBV2 and TRBJ1-1, with D possibly being TRBD1 (6 bases). With 7 bases removed from V and 6 bases from J, the gap between germline ends came to 24 bases. This CDR3 has 16 residues. The germline gives CDR1 SNHLY, CDR2 FYNNEI. The CDR3 DNA is TGTGCCAGCACCCCAAAGGGGGACCGCCTAACCGCTGAAGCTTTCTTT. The encoded protein is CASTPKGDRLTAEAFF.

The V gene is TRBV19, the J gene TRBJ1-2; D is unresolved. With 4 bases removed from V and 4 bases from J, the gap between germline ends came to 19 bases. Germline V gene lookup returns CDR1 LNHDA and CDR2 SQIVND (reference sequence). This CDR3 is 16 amino acids long. The CDR3 sequence: CASSTLIGRSSYGYTF. The DNA of the CDR3 is TGTGCCAGTAGTACCCTTATCGGACGGTCTTCCTATGGCTACACCTTC.

The chain has TRBV14 and TRBJ2-1, with D perhaps matching TRBD2 (6 bases). Germline lookup yields CDR1 SGHDN and CDR2 FVKESK. This CDR3 is built from 14 residues. V lost 1 base and J lost 10, with 14 bases in between. The CDR3 bases are TGTGCCAGCAGCCAAGTCTGGGGTGGAGGGGAGCAGTTCTTC. Protein product: CASSQVWGGGEQFF.

This sequence joins TRBV7-6 and TRBJ2-3; the D gene could be TRBD1 or TRBD2 (5 bases each). The CDR3 length is 15 residues. The germline V gene encodes CDR1 SGHVS and CDR2 FNYEAQ. Between the trimmed V and J ends, which lost 1 base and 1 base, there was a span of 9 bases. CDR3 residues: CASSLDGARTDTQYF. The CDR3 DNA is TGTGCCAGCAGCTTAGACGGGGCCCGCACAGATACGCAGTATTTT.

This sequence joins TRBV19 and TRBJ2-7; 8 bases fit TRBD1. Trimming removed 4 bases from V and 3 bases from J; junction bases left unmatched: 5. Germline-derived CDR1 and CDR2 are LNHDA and SQIVND (reference sequence). The CDR3 totals 14 residues. The CDR3 is CASSRVGQGYEQYF. The DNA for the CDR3 is TGTGCCAGTAGTAGAGTAGGACAGGGCTACGAGCAGTACTTC.

The CDR3: CASSGGPLNTIYF. The CDR3 DNA sequence: TGTGCCAGCAGCGGAGGTCCCCTGAACACCATATATTTT. The chain has TRBV9 and TRBJ1-3; D is unresolved. This CDR3 has 13 residues. V lost 3 bases, J lost 7 bases, and 11 bases lay in between. The V gene's germline CDR1 is SGDLS and CDR2 YYNGEE.

The count of this clone is one. V is TRBV11-3 and J is TRBJ2-5; no clear D. Germline CDR1 SGHNT, CDR2 YENEEA. V was trimmed by 1 base and J by 4 bases, leaving 10 bases between them. This CDR3 contains 14 residues. Here the CDR3 DNA reads TGTGCCAGCAGCTTAGGGGCCCCGGGAGAGACCCAGTACTTC. It yields the protein CASSLGAPGETQYF.

This clone was seen once. The chain uses TRBV7-9 and TRBJ1-4; tentative D call: TRBD1 (6 bases). CDR3 length: 16 residues. Trimming shortened V by 3 bases and J by 1 base, and 12 bases separated the two germline ends. Germline loops: CDR1 SEHNR, CDR2 FQNEAQ (reference sequence). The CDR3 DNA sequence: TGTGCCAGCAGCTTGCGGGGGGCAGGAACTAATGAAAAACTGTTTTTT. Translated: CASSLRGAGTNEKLFF.

The genes are TRBV5-1 and TRBJ1-4; D remains ambiguous. The germline V gene has CDR1 SGHRS and CDR2 YFSETQ. With 2 bases removed from V and 0 bases from J, the gap between germline ends came to 8 bases. The CDR3 consists of 15 residues. CDR3 coding DNA: TGCGCCAGCAGCTTTGGCGGAGCAACTAATGAAAAACTGTTTTTT. The encoded protein is CASSFGGATNEKLFF.

Only one count was recorded for this clone. This sequence joins TRBV5-4 and TRBJ2-7, with TRBD2 identical over 11 bases. The CDR3 length is 14 residues. Germline assignment: CDR1 SGHNT and CDR2 YYREEE (reference sequence). The ends lost 4 bases at V and 4 bases at J; junction bases unmatched: 4. The CDR3 DNA sequence: TGTGCCAGCAGCCCTAGCGGGGGGTCTTACGAGCAGTACTTC. Translated, it gives CASSPSGGSYEQYF.

The chain recombines TRBV9 with TRBJ2-3; weak D call: TRBD1 (5 bases). V lost 0 bases to trimming and J lost 0 bases, with 11 bases between them. Looked up from germline, CDR1 is SGDLS and CDR2 is YYNGEE. This CDR3 is built from 16 residues. CDR3 in amino acids: CASSVGVRDSTDTQYF. The CDR3 bases are TGTGCCAGCAGCGTAGGTGTCAGGGATAGCACAGATACGCAGTATTTT.

This clone was recorded a few times. V is TRBV10-1 and J is TRBJ2-7; weak D call: TRBD2 (6 bases). The CDR3 is 11 residues long. The V end lost 10 bases, the J end lost 4 bases, and 11 bases lay between the germline ends. The germline V gene has CDR1 WNHNN and CDR2 SYGVQD (reference sequence). CDR3 coding DNA: TGCGCCACTTCTCGGGGGTACGAGCAGTACTTC. Protein sequence: CATSRGYEQYF.

The chain links TRBV7-2 to TRBJ2-7, with 10 bases identical to TRBD1. CDR1 and CDR2 from the germline V gene are SGHTA and FQGNSA. Germline trimming cut 3 bases from V and 6 bases from J; bases unmatched to any gene: 5. The length of the CDR3 is 14 residues. CDR3 protein: CASSFGTGVGEQYF. The CDR3 DNA sequence: TGTGCCAGCAGCTTCGGGACAGGGGTCGGCGAGCAGTACTTC.

The chain joins TRBV5-1 to TRBJ2-3; D unclear. CDR3 length equals 14 residues. Germline CDR1 reads SGHRS; CDR2 reads YFSETQ. With 0 bases removed from V and 3 bases from J, the gap between germline ends came to 8 bases. The CDR3 DNA sequence: TGCGCCAGCAGCTTGGCCCAGGCGACAGATACGCAGTATTTT. Translating it yields CASSLAQATDTQYF.

The V gene is TRBV5-1, the J gene TRBJ2-1; D remains unclear. Germline V gene sequence: CDR1 SGHRS, CDR2 YFSETQ. The CDR3 sequence is 15 residues long. The V gene lost 0 bases and the J gene lost 10 bases, with 17 bases spanning the gap. Here the CDR3 reads CASSLALDPTREQFF. The CDR3 nucleotides read TGCGCCAGCAGCTTGGCCTTGGACCCTACGAGGGAGCAGTTCTTC.

This clone came up a few times. The rearrangement uses TRBV27 and TRBJ1-4, with D perhaps TRBD1 (5 bases). The CDR3 is 12 amino acids. CDR1 is MNHEY, CDR2 SMNVEV, per germline (reference sequence). V lost 4 bases and J 11 bases, leaving 11 bases between the germline ends. CDR3: CASSSERGKLFF. In DNA, the CDR3 is TGTGCCAGCAGTTCTGAAAGGGGTAAACTGTTTTTT.

This clone is termed large. The CDR3 loop is CSPDPVRDGYTF. The CDR3 DNA reads TGCAGCCCCGACCCAGTTCGGGATGGCTACACCTTC. The chain recombines TRBV29-1 with TRBJ1-2; D not certain. This CDR3 is built from 12 residues. Trimming took off 8 bases at V and 6 bases at J, with 16 bases between the two ends. CDR1 SQVTM and CDR2 ANQGSEA come from the germline V gene.

The genes are TRBV4-2 and TRBJ1-1, with TRBD1 matching 7 bases. CDR3 length: 15 residues. The V and J ends lost 4 bases and 5 bases, in that order; junction bases with no gene match: 10. Germline CDR1 LGHNA, CDR2 YNFKEQ. The CDR3 spells CASSPEGQGGTEAFF. DNA of the CDR3: TGTGCCAGCAGCCCGGAGGGGCAGGGGGGTACTGAAGCTTTCTTT.

The chain links TRBV11-2 to TRBJ1-6; D unresolved. The CDR3 contains 16 residues. Between the trimmed V and J ends, which lost 4 bases and 0 bases, there was a span of 10 bases. Germline values: CDR1 SGHAT, CDR2 FQNNGV. The CDR3 sequence: CASSSRSSSYNSPLHF. The CDR3 region has the DNA TGTGCCAGCAGCTCACGGAGCAGCTCCTATAATTCACCCCTCCACTTT.

This rearrangement joins TRBV27 to TRBJ1-5; D call uncertain. The germline V and J ends were trimmed by 5 bases and 0 bases, with 17 bases remaining between them. This CDR3 has 17 amino acids. Germline-derived CDR1 and CDR2 are MNHEY and SMNVEV (reference sequence). The CDR3 loop reads CASSPNFTPYSNQPQHF. The CDR3 DNA is TGTGCCAGCAGTCCGAATTTTACACCGTATAGCAATCAGCCCCAGCATTTT.

The chain couples TRBV5-1 to TRBJ2-7; 9 bases are a match to TRBD2. This CDR3 contains 14 residues. CDR1 is SGHRS and CDR2 is YFSETQ in the germline V gene. The junction had 7 bases not matched to a gene; V was cut back by 7 bases and J by 2 bases. The CDR3 DNA is TGCGCCAGCTTCCGCGGGGGGGCCACCTACGAGCAGTACTTC. Translating it yields CASFRGGATYEQYF.